These 9 T cell receptor beta chains were all obtained from the same sample, sequenced in a study of cytomegalovirus exposure and HLA in healthy donors. A multiplex PCR was run with 60 Vbeta primers and 13 Jbeta primers. The repertoire was sequenced with immunoSEQ multiplex PCR; TCRdb's copy has only in-frame clones and lacks some. Here the sample spans over 200,000 clones, 75% to 90% being singletons. Sequences were obtained from PBMCs. These receptors were obtained from a woman aged 18-29 years in good health and CMV-seronegative.

The chain has TRBV27 and TRBJ2-4; D call uncertain. The CDR3 covers 15 residues. The V gene lost 6 bases and the J gene lost 3 bases, with 15 bases spanning the gap. The germline V gene has CDR1 MNHEY and CDR2 SMNVEV (reference sequence). CDR3 amino acids: CASRQLMSHKNIQYF. The CDR3 DNA sequence: TGTGCCAGCAGGCAACTTATGAGTCACAAAAACATTCAGTACTTC.

This clone is a singleton in its sample. The J gene is TRBJ1-3, the V gene TRBV6-5, with D uncertain. The CDR3 covers 14 residues. With 6 bases removed from V and 3 bases from J, the gap between germline ends came to 12 bases. The germline gives CDR1 MNHEY, CDR2 SVGAGI. CDR3: CASRALGNGNTIYF. The CDR3 coding sequence is TGTGCCAGCAGAGCCCTCGGTAATGGAAACACCATATATTTT.

This rearrangement joins TRBV2 to TRBJ2-5, with 9 positions matching TRBD1. Germline trimming cut 2 bases from V and 6 bases from J; bases unmatched to any gene: 7. Germline assignment: CDR1 SNHLY and CDR2 FYNNEI. This CDR3 comprises 15 residues. CDR3 DNA: TGTGCCAGCAGTGAAAGGACAGGGGTTAGGAAGACCCAGTACTTC. Protein: CASSERTGVRKTQYF.

This chain links TRBV19 with TRBJ2-7, with 10 bases fitting TRBD2. CDR3 length: 16 residues. The V gene end was trimmed by 4 bases and the J gene end by 2 bases; junction bases not matched to a gene: 8. CDR1 is LNHDA, CDR2 SQIVND, per germline (reference sequence). CDR3 coding DNA: TGTGCCAGTAGTACACTCCGCAGCGGGGGGGCCTACGAGCAGTACTTC. The encoded protein is CASSTLRSGGAYEQYF.

The chain joins TRBV5-1 to TRBJ2-5; TRBD1 might be the D (6 bases). Per the germline V gene, CDR1 is SGHRS and CDR2 is YFSETQ. CDR3 length: 15 residues. The V gene lost 0 bases and the J gene lost 7 bases, with 16 bases spanning the gap. In DNA form, the CDR3 reads TGCGCCAGCAGCTTGGACGGGACACCCCTCGGGACCCAGTACTTC. Amino acids: CASSLDGTPLGTQYF.

The chain joins TRBV15 to TRBJ1-5; D remains unclear. From germline, CDR1 is LNHNV and CDR2 YYDKDF (reference sequence). The CDR3 totals 16 residues. Trimming stripped 0 bases from V and 3 bases from J, with 12 bases between. CDR3 DNA sequence: TGTGCCACCAGCAGAGATCGGGGAGTTATCAATCAGCCCCAGCATTTT. Translating gives CATSRDRGVINQPQHF.

The rearrangement links TRBV9 to TRBJ2-1; 12 bases match TRBD2. CDR1 SGDLS and CDR2 YYNGEE come from the germline V gene. V dropped 0 bases and J dropped 4; count of bases not matched to a gene: 11. CDR3 length: 19 amino acids. The CDR3 protein is CASSVAGLAGRGTYNEQFF. The CDR3 DNA sequence: TGTGCCAGCAGCGTAGCAGGACTAGCGGGAAGAGGAACGTACAATGAGCAGTTCTTC.

V is TRBV2 and J is TRBJ1-5; D is perhaps TRBD1 (5 bases). CDR1 is SNHLY, CDR2 FYNNEI, per germline. This CDR3 contains 14 residues. Trimming stripped 4 bases from V and 5 bases from J, with 12 bases between. For the CDR3, the DNA is TGTGCCAGCAGTGCAACAGGAGGGGATCAGCCCCAGCATTTT. Protein: CASSATGGDQPQHF. Combining the CDR3 with reference TRBV2 and TRBJ1-5 gives the whole variable domain EPEVTQTPSHQVTQMGQEVILRCVPISNHLYFYWYRQILGQKVEFLVSFYNNEISEKSEIFDDQFSVERPDGSNFTLKIRSTKLEDSAMYFCASSATGGDQPQHFGDGTRLSIL.

The V call is TRBV19, the J call TRBJ2-1; the match to TRBD1 covers 10 bases. The germline V gene has CDR1 LNHDA and CDR2 SQIVND (reference sequence). Trimming cost V 4 bases and J 4 bases; bases outside gene matches: 4. This CDR3 region has 15 residues. The chain's CDR3 is CASSRQGATYNEQFF. CDR3 sequence (DNA): TGTGCCAGTAGTAGACAGGGGGCAACGTACAATGAGCAGTTCTTC.